Below are 4 T cell receptor beta chains sequenced from a single sample in a study of monozygotic twins with inflammatory bowel disease. TCRdb reworked the 5' RACE reads into one entry per CDR3 protein, no DNA. Here the sample table reports 170,000 or so distinct CDR3 sequences. The sample consisted of blood. Receptor source: a human donor with ulcerative colitis or Crohn's disease, or a healthy co-twin of an affected twin (not recorded which).

The J gene is TRBJ2-7, the V gene TRBV30; absent DNA, TCRdb's TRBD1 call cannot be checked. Looked up from germline, CDR1 is GTSNPN and CDR2 is SVGIG (reference sequence). This CDR3 is 12 amino acids long. The CDR3 loop is CAGTGFRDEQYF. Full variable domain (missing parts from reference TRBV30 and TRBJ2-7): SQTIHQWPATLVQPVGSPLSLECTVEGTSNPNLYWYRQAAGRGLQLLFYSVGIGQISSEVPQNLSASRPQDRQFILSSKKLLLSDSGFYLCAGTGFRDEQYFGPGTRLTVT.

The V call is TRBV6-1, the J call TRBJ1-5; TCRdb selects TRBD1, and the lack of DNA leaves this call unchecked. Germline V gene data show CDR1 as MNHNS and CDR2 as SASEGT. The CDR3 runs to 15 residues. The CDR3 sequence is CASSEGRGPNQPQHF.

The chain links TRBV24-1 to TRBJ2-1; the D call from TCRdb, TRBD1, cannot be confirmed without DNA. From germline, CDR1 is KGHDR and CDR2 SFDVKD. This CDR3 spans 16 amino acids. The CDR3 sequence: CATSDIFGEGGWGQFF.

The genes are TRBV7-2 and TRBJ2-1; TCRdb gives TRBD2 as the D gene, but with no DNA this cannot be confirmed. This CDR3 spans 14 amino acids. The germline gives CDR1 SGHTA, CDR2 FQGNSA. The CDR3 sequence is CASSLAGGPSEQFF.